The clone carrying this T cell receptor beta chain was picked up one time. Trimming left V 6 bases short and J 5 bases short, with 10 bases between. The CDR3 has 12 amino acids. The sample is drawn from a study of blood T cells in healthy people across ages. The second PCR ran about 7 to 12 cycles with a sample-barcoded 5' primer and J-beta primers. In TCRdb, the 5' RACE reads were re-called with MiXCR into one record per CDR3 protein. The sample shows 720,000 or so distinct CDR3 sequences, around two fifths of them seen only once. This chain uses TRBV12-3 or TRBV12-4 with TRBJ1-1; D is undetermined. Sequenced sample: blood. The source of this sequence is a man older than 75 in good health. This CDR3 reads CASRPPGTEAFF. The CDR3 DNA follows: TGTGCCAGCAGGCCCCCGGGGACTGAAGCTTTCTTT.